This record looks at one T cell receptor beta chain sequence and its context. This receptor's antigen is unknown. Qualities for individual bases were not recorded, and no much larger clone is one base off. CDR1 and CDR2, per the germline V gene (reference sequence), are GTSNPN and SVGIG. Including cysteine and phenylalanine, the CDR3 has 15 amino acids. The CDR3 DNA has 45 bases and is translated from base 1. The V end gives up 2 bases and the J end 4 bases, leaving 10 bases in the junction not matched to a gene. The data originate from a study of cytomegalovirus exposure and HLA in healthy donors (dated 2017 in TCRdb). At the level of the whole study: An earlier analysis of approximately 640 of the donors reported about 250 Gb of sequence data and about 100 million unique TCR beta sequences from 150 million to 200 million T cells. An early release covering about 600 HLA-typed donors comprised about 300 gigabases of sequencing data and 85 million or so unique TCR sequences. Of the roughly 400 genotyped donors, approximately 80% fell in the genetic ancestry cluster associated with self-reported Caucasian donors. The aim of the study was to test whether cataloging public T cell receptors could identify signatures of past pathogen exposure. Using immunosequencing, the study profiled T cell repertoires from fewer than 700 subjects and related those repertoires to cytomegalovirus serostatus. A separate validation cohort of about 110 different subjects was used in addition to the roughly 700-subject first cohort. To predict cytomegalovirus infection status, the study combined high-throughput TCR immunosequencing, statistical association of individual TCRs with disease status, and machine learning. In a later analysis, previously published TCR beta repertoires from about 670 donors were re-analyzed and high-resolution HLA genotyping was added so that TCR occurrence patterns could be studied. In the later analysis, no new phenotypic data were used to find candidate immune exposures; instead, reliance was placed on TCR beta sequences and their occurrence across donors. In an earlier analysis of over 550 of the donors, high-throughput TCR beta sequencing was used to judge whether each TCR beta V gene segment behaved as functional or pseudogenic. Donor age, sex, ethnicity and CMV serostatus were compiled alongside the repertoire data. Genome-wide SNP genotypes for about three fifths of the roughly 670 donors were used in a later genetic analysis, which treated that subset as a discovery cohort. All discovery cohort repertoires had been generated using a single sequencing platform. Class I and class II HLA loci were covered by the typing at four-digit resolution. Typing coverage differed by locus: A, B, C, DRB1 and DQB1 were typed in roughly 620-640 donors, DQA1 in 500 to 550, DPA1 in over 600, and DPB1 in 472. Several DR-DQ haplotypes were handled as single units for association and clustering, since linkage in the cohort was strong. Among almost 400 genotyped donors of the cohort, an average of around 240,000 unique TCR beta nucleotide sequences were sequenced per donor, roughly 18% of them non-productive.

Libraries came from the immunoSEQ multiplex PCR assay. For the multiplex PCR, a mixture combining 60 forward primers for TCR Vbeta segments and 13 reverse primers for TCR Jbeta segments was used. A multiplex PCR assay on genomic DNA amplified the CDR3 region of rearranged TCR beta genes. Amplified TCR beta libraries were sequenced as 87-base-pair reads on the Illumina HiSeq System. The paper's data handling went like this. A later analysis counted approximately 84 million unique TCR beta chains across the 550 to 750 repertoires, and about 10 million of these chains were shared by at least two donors. Raw reads were error-corrected and collapsed into unique sequences with a nearest-neighbor algorithm that merged closely related sequences to remove PCR and sequencing errors. Alignment of CDR3 sequences to IMGT reference sequences was used to assign V, D and J gene segments. For a sequence to be retained, a match of at least six nucleotides to both a V gene segment and a J gene segment was required. A rearrangement was called productive if the CDR3 had no stop codons and remained in frame with V and J, and every other rearrangement was called non-productive. CDR3 was defined according to IMGT convention as the region running from the second conserved V-encoded cysteine to the conserved J-encoded phenylalanine. The earlier analysis of a few hundred of the donors excluded sequences that lacked an unambiguous match to a single V gene segment. In an earlier analysis of 587 of the donors, V segments were called functional above 56.7% productive rearrangements and were called segregating when the between-donor standard deviation exceeded 5%. A statistical classification framework was built for diagnosing cytomegalovirus status from the catalog of TCR beta chain sequences. V and J gene assignment, in a later analysis, came from comparing TCR nucleotide sequences with IMGT/GENE-DB human TR gene sequences. A later analysis assigned CDR3 sequences and most-parsimonious VDJ recombination scenarios with the TCRdist pipeline. In a later analysis, each TCR beta chain was defined by its CDR3 amino acid sequence together with its V-gene family, and reads lacking a unique V-gene family were excluded. In a later analysis, fewer than 650 highly shared, low-generation-probability nucleotide sequences were removed to address suspected cross-contamination and a sequencing artifact. In a later analysis, a clonal expansion index was calculated for each public chain from normalized within-repertoire ranks of inferred template counts. In a later analysis, generation probabilities were computed using a VDJ recombination model fitted to out-of-frame rearrangements, and the results were checked against IGoR. Hypergeometric tests were used in a later analysis to score TCR-TCR, TCR-HLA and TCR-CMV co-occurrence, with a repertoire-size bias correction applied to the TCR pairs. A later analysis estimated false discovery rates by permuting HLA or CMV assignments 20 times. A later analysis grouped co-occurring TCRs with DBSCAN, adding TCRdist sequence similarity when clustering within HLA-allele-positive subsets. Repertoires with fewer than 30,000 or more than 120,000 public chains, plus five repertoires with anomalous nucleotide sharing, were excluded from co-occurrence clustering. TCRdb took this table from immuneACCESS and kept in-frame rearrangements with V and J called. Such tables lack part of the clones; where checked against another copy, unresolved V genes explain under half of the gap, and the rest is unexplained. V and J calls and clone size come straight from that table; D and trimming were deduced from the DNA. The sample records about 120,000 clones, over 60% of which are singletons. The ten largest make up approximately 1.4% of the sample.

The cohort consisted of fewer than 700 healthy bone marrow donors. At the time of sampling, all cohort members were nominally healthy, though unrecorded immune exposures were likely present. The donor was CMV seronegative and was included in the group of several hundred seronegative cohort members. A peripheral blood sample was provided by each donor, and peripheral blood mononuclear cells were used for TCR beta sequencing. The Qiagen DNeasy Blood Extraction Kit was used to extract genomic DNA from the blood cell samples. The investigation overall reported the following: For the cohort, immune exposure information was limited to CMV serostatus. A cluster of highly shared sequence variants was judged likely to be a technical artifact of the sequencing pipeline. In a later analysis, HLA-associated TCR beta chains showed more clonal expansion and lower generation probabilities than non-associated chains that were equally common. Specific HLA alleles were associated with 15,000 to 20,000 TCR beta sequences at a false discovery rate of 0.05 in a later analysis. The classifier was reported to diagnose cytomegalovirus status with high specificity and sensitivity in both the original and validation cohorts. The 87-base-pair reads could not distinguish some IMGT-functional V segments, including TRBV6-2 and TRBV6-3, so those segments were excluded. A further reported finding was that TCR beta sequences accurately predicted the HLA-A and HLA-B alleles for most subjects in the first cohort. In a later analysis, most CMV-associated TCR beta chains were found to appear HLA-restricted, with HLA associations seemingly driven largely by CMV exposure. According to a later analysis, TCR association rates differed among HLA loci, with DRB1 alleles showing the most associated TCRs and HLA-C alleles showing the fewest. In a later analysis, several top co-occurrence clusters were reported to appear linked to parvovirus B19, influenza, CMV and Epstein-Barr virus. A later genetic analysis reported fewer N-insertions in productive TCRs among donors in an Asian-associated ancestry cluster than the 666-donor mean. According to the authors, the approach could potentially be generalized to other disease states and immunological phenotypes. Most TCR sequences were observed very rarely across donors, whereas some public TCRs were present in many individuals. Because HLA typing was missing for some donors at each locus, association tests included only the typed subset. A few of the identified cytomegalovirus-associated TCR beta chains were confirmed in vitro to be specific for cytomegalovirus antigens. Assigning TCR associations to individual alleles was difficult when HLA alleles, especially DR and DQ, strongly co-occurred. Correlated functional status among segregating V segments might reflect linkage disequilibrium, but an unknown experimental factor could not be ruled out. In the study, 164 TCR beta chains were listed as associated with cytomegalovirus. Broadly in line with IMGT annotations, most TCR beta V segments showed up in productive rearrangements about 87% or about 30% of the time in an earlier analysis of 450 to 750 of the donors. In a later genetic analysis, a missense DCLRE1C variant was associated with V-gene and J-gene trimming of TCR beta chains, and the association was replicated in an independent cohort. This cohort had only TCR beta chains sequenced, and the lack of alpha or paired-chain data limited which features could be detected. Sequencing depth was assumed to be roughly uniform across donors in the presence/absence analyses, though that assumption may not hold. The earlier analysis of some 540 of the donors excluded roughly 16 rarely observed V segments, including chromosome 9 orphons, because counts were too low.

The rearrangement combines TRBV30 with TRBJ1-2, with 7 junctional bases fitting TRBD1. The sequenced sample was PBMCs. This TCR derives from a man aged 18 to 35 in good health and CMV-seronegative. The CDR3 corresponds to CAWSFSTGRLYGYTF. DNA sequence: TGTGCCTGGAGTTTCTCGACAGGGCGACTCTATGGCTACACCTTC.